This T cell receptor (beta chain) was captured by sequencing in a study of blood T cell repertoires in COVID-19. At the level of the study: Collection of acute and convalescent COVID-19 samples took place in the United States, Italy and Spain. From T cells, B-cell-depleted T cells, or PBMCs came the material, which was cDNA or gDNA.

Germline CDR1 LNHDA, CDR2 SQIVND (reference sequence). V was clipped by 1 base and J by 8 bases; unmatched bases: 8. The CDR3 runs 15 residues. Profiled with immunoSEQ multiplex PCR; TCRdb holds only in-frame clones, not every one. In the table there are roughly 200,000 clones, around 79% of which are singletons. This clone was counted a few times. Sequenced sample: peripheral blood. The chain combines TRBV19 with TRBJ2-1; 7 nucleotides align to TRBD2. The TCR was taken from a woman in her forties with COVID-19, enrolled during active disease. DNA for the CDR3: TGTGCCAGTAGTATAGCGGCCGGGAGGATGGATGAGCAGTTCTTC. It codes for CASSIAAGRMDEQFF. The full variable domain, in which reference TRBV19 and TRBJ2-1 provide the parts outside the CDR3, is DGGITQSPKYLFRKEGQNVTLSCEQNLNHDAMYWYRQDPGQGLRLIYYSQIVNDFQKGDIAEGYSVSREKKESFPLTVTSAQKNPTAFYLCASSIAAGRMDEQFFGPGTRLTVL.